This record concerns one T cell receptor beta chain sequence. This clonotype came up many times. No cognate antigen has been identified for it. Within one base of it there is no much larger clone, and no base qualities were kept. The CDR3 contains 13 residues, cysteine and phenylalanine counted. Of all the DNA, just the CDR3 is kept, 39 bases in frame from base 1. Trimming removed 6 bases from V and 8 bases from J, leaving 16 bases between the germline ends. CDR1 and CDR2 were assigned from the germline V gene as SGHTA and FQGNSA. The sample's time point label, decoded: sample taken at primary tumor resection. The donors were 70 or so patients from the lung TRACERx cohort who had early-stage, untreated non-small cell lung cancer. For TCR sequencing, whole RNA was extracted from tumor and nontumor lung tissue, or from cryopreserved PBMC samples, and no cell sorting was done. Patients were selected for TCR sequencing only if sufficient RNA was available from at least two tumor regions.

This record comes from a study of spatial heterogeneity in lung cancer (dated by TCRdb to between 2018 and 2021). For the study in its entirety: More beta-chain than alpha-chain transcripts were consistently detected, likely reflecting higher beta-chain transcript abundance. In the raw uncorrected reads, each unique combination of TCR and UMI appeared more than ten times on average. The study quantitatively compared TCR alpha and beta repertoires across multiple tumor regions, matched nontumor lung and blood in non-small cell lung cancer. TCR repertoire features were related to nonsynonymous mutation counts determined by whole-exome sequencing of tumor tissue. Both alpha and beta chains were TCR-sequenced in hundreds of tumor regions, around 64 matched nontumor lung samples and around 50 PBMC samples obtained at surgery.

Library construction relied on 5' RACE. TCRdb shows the sequencer as NextSeq 500. To allow correction of PCR and sequencing errors, the TCR library protocol tagged every TCR cDNA molecule with a unique molecular identifier. The study's processing was this. Decombinator tools were used for TCR identification, UMI-based error correction and CDR3 extraction. TCRs above a frequency of 2 per 1,000, corresponding to the top 1% of the tumor frequency distribution, were defined as expanded. Each repertoire was subsampled 100 times to 5,000 TCRs, after which Renyi diversity was computed with the R vegan package. To build CDR3 similarity networks, amino acid triplet string-kernel similarity was used, and CDR3s were connected when their pairwise similarity was above 0.82. TCRdb trimmed the raw reads at Q25, called clones with MiXCR and kept productive beta chains. Entries are consolidated by CDR3 protein sequence, retaining the most common genes and DNA. The V and J calls and clone size are TCRdb's, not the authors'. This sample holds 20,000 to 25,000 distinct CDR3 sequences; around 4.3% were observed only once. The ten largest clones capture 6.5% to 8.5% of the sample.

Study-wide conclusions, independent of this receptor: Ubiquitous expanded tumor TCRs were found in blood more often at tumor resection than at routine follow-up. Confirming at a functional level the hypothesis that regional TCRs recognize regional mutations was considered to require additional single-cell paired TCR alpha and beta sequencing.

The chain couples TRBV7-2 to TRBJ1-1, and the D gene may be TRBD1, 6 bases matching. This specimen was PBMCs, taken at surgery. The receptor was derived from a male donor with early-stage non-small cell lung cancer. The bases are TGTGCCAGCAGGTCACCAGGGGTGGGGGAAGCTTTCTTT. It translates to CASRSPGVGEAFF. The reference TRBV7-2 and TRBJ1-1 proteins fill in what lies around the CDR3, so the full variable domain reads GAGVSQSPSNKVTEKGKDVELRCDPISGHTALYWYRQSLGQGLEFLIYFQGNSAPDKSGLPSDRFSAERTGGSVSTLTIQRTQQEDSAVYLCASRSPGVGEAFFGQGTRLTVV.